The text below deals with one T cell receptor beta chain. Its antigen is unidentified. The CDR3 covers 14 residues. Germline assignment: CDR1 SGDLS and CDR2 YYNGEE. PCR was performed using 60 Vbeta and 13 Jbeta primers. TCRdb's table, derived via immunoSEQ multiplex PCR, lists solely in-frame clones and lacks some. The data contain fewer than 250,000 clones, more than 75% of them seen just once; the ten biggest clones take up 1.6%. The sample belongs to a study of cytomegalovirus exposure and HLA in healthy donors. Study overall: Of all 398 donors who were genotyped, 80% to 85% belonged to the Caucasian-associated ancestry cluster.

Findings and caveats of the study: Later on, analysis showed that most CMV-associated TCR beta chains appeared to be HLA-restricted. Based on reports, TCR beta sequences accurately predicted HLA-A and HLA-B alleles for most subjects.

Source material: PBMCs. The chain has TRBV9 and TRBJ2-5, with D possibly matching TRBD2 (5 bases). The DNA end favors TRBJ2-7, so the J call may be wrong. This clonotype was obtained from a woman aged 50 to 60 in good health and CMV-seronegative. The CDR3, as DNA: TGTGCCAGCAGCGTAGACGAGGGTTCCTACGAGCAGTACTTC. Translating gives CASSVDEGSYEQYF.